The 7 T cell receptor beta chains presented below share a single source sample, sequenced in a study of blood T cells in healthy people across ages. For the second PCR, which ran for about 7 to 11 cycles, a sample-barcoded 5' primer and a J-beta primer mix were used. One entry per CDR3 protein results from TCRdb running MiXCR on the 5' RACE reads. The table records about 640,000 distinct CDR3 sequences, approximately 30% of them present only once. The sequencing sample was made of blood. The receptors come from a woman older than 75 in good health.

J is TRBJ2-5 and V is TRBV29-1; D gene ambiguous. The CDR3 extends over 15 amino acids. V lost 1 base to trimming and J lost 5 bases, with 17 bases between them. Germline V gene lookup returns CDR1 SQVTM and CDR2 ANQGSEA. The CDR3 loop is CSVEGGSSLGETQYF. In DNA form, the CDR3 reads TGCAGCGTTGAAGGGGGAAGCTCTTTGGGGGAGACCCAGTACTTC.

In this sample, this clonotype turned up a few times. This may arise from a read error, as a much more abundant clone is one base away. The chain recombines TRBV20-1 with TRBJ2-1; TRBD2 matches 8 bases. Matching the DNA end better, TRBJ2-7 makes the J call doubtful. This CDR3 has 19 amino acids. The V gene's germline CDR1 is DFQATT and CDR2 SNEGSKA (reference sequence). The CDR3 loop reads CSARSPRSGADFSYNEQYF. Here the CDR3 DNA reads TGCAGTGCTAGATCCCCCCGTAGCGGGGCTGATTTCTCCTACAATGAGCAGTACTTC.

This clonotype was counted ten times or more. The V call is TRBV6-5, the J call TRBJ1-5; no definite D call. V lost 2 bases to trimming and J lost 3 bases, with 8 bases between them. CDR3 size: 14 residues. The germline V gene encodes CDR1 MNHEY and CDR2 SVGAGI. The CDR3 coding sequence is TGTGCCAGCAGTTACAGAGAAACCAATCAGCCCCAGCATTTT. Translated: CASSYRETNQPQHF.

This clonotype was found a few times. The chain employs TRBV5-6 and TRBJ2-6; 7 nucleotides line up with TRBD1. This CDR3 is 16 amino acids long. The ends lost 4 bases at V and 0 bases at J; junction bases unmatched: 4. CDR1 and CDR2 from the germline V gene are SGHDT and YYEEEE. The CDR3 nucleotides read TGTGCCAGCAGCCTCGGGACAGTCTCTGGGGCCAACGTCCTGACTTTC. It is translated as CASSLGTVSGANVLTF.

This clonotype has a single count. The rearrangement uses TRBV7-2 and TRBJ2-6; 12 bases map to TRBD2. J was trimmed by 0 bases and V by 6 bases; bases with no gene match: 6. The CDR3 spans 18 residues. Germline CDR1 SGHTA, CDR2 FQGNSA. In DNA, the CDR3 is TGTGCCAGCAGATCTACGACTAGCGGGAGCTCTGGGGCCAACGTCCTGACTTTC. Residues: CASRSTTSGSSGANVLTF. The full variable domain, its missing parts supplied by reference TRBV7-2 and TRBJ2-6, is GAGVSQSPSNKVTEKGKDVELRCDPISGHTALYWYRQSLGQGLEFLIYFQGNSAPDKSGLPSDRFSAERTGGSVSTLTIQRTQQEDSAVYLCASRSTTSGSSGANVLTFGAGSRLTVL.

In the case of this clonotype: A much larger clone lies a single base off, so this may be a read error. The V call is TRBV15, the J call TRBJ1-2, with TRBD1 matching over 9 bases. The CDR3 totals 12 residues. Germline V gene data show CDR1 as LNHNV and CDR2 as YYDKDF (reference sequence). The CDR3 coding sequence is TGTGCCGCCAGCAGGGACAGGGTTGGCTACACCTTC. It translates to CAASRDRVGYTF.

This clonotype was observed a handful of times. The V and J genes are TRBV20-1 and TRBJ1-3; D unresolved. Trimming pared 4 bases from V and 0 bases from J, leaving 13 bases between. Germline V CDR1 and CDR2: DFQATT, SNEGSKA (reference sequence). This CDR3 spans 15 amino acids. CDR3 DNA sequence: TGCAGTGCTAAAAGGGCGGGGAGCTCTGGAAACACCATATATTTT. Its protein product is CSAKRAGSSGNTIYF.